Below, one T cell receptor beta chain is given with its context. No antigen is known for it. Assay used: immunoSEQ multiplex PCR; TCRdb lists only in-frame clones, some missing. The table has some 250,000 clones, 65% to 85% seen once; the top ten hold roughly 0.67%. The data belong to a study of Tregs in tolerant kidney transplant recipients. General observations from the study: Findings come from small patient numbers and require larger validation.

The receptor was derived from a human donor in good health. The sample consisted of CD4+ T cells from blood.

The CDR3 region has the DNA TGTGCCAGCAGCTCCGGCGGGTGGAGCTCCTACAATGAGCAGTTCTTC. Its translation is CASSSGGWSSYNEQFF. This chain joins TRBV7-9 and TRBJ2-1; tentatively, D is TRBD2 (5 bases). The length of the CDR3 is 16 residues. V lost 4 bases to trimming and J lost 0 bases, with 13 bases between them. CDR1 and CDR2 from the germline V gene are SEHNR and FQNEAQ (reference sequence).